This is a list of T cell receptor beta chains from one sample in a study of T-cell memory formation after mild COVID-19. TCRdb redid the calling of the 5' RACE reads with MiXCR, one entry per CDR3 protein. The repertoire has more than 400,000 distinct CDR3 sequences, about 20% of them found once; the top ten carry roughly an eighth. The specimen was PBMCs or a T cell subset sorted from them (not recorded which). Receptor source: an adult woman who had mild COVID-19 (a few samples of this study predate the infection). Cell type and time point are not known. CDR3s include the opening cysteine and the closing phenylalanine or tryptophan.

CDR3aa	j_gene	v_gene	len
CSARRTSGRNHEQFF	TRBJ2-1	TRBV20-1	15
CASSQTGTGNWETQYF	TRBJ2-5	TRBV28	16
CASSQSGLAGDYEQYF	TRBJ2-7	TRBV4-2	16
CASSYATSGPQHF	TRBJ1-5	TRBV6-2/TRBV6-3	13
CASSISRGLEQYF	TRBJ2-7	TRBV19	13
CASSEWPSSYEQYF	TRBJ2-7	TRBV10-2	14
CASSASGTGGNIQYF	TRBJ2-4	TRBV7-3	15
CASSPLGNEQFF	TRBJ2-1	TRBV3-1	12
CASSYSGRGGEKLFF	TRBJ1-4	TRBV6-5	15
CSATDGQPQHF	TRBJ1-5	TRBV20-1	11
CASSQGPTGELFF	TRBJ2-2	TRBV3-1	13
CASSAGLNTDTQYF	TRBJ2-3	TRBV7-9	14
CSAEAPGASTEAFF	TRBJ1-1	TRBV20-1	14
CASSLVGDIEQFF	TRBJ2-1	TRBV5-1	13
CASSLGWRGNEQFF	TRBJ2-1	TRBV7-3	14
CASSRFQRNRAPTEAFF	TRBJ1-1	TRBV6-2/TRBV6-3	17
CASSYSAGGVGNTIYF	TRBJ1-3	TRBV6-6	16
CSARKVGGLNTGELFF	TRBJ2-2	TRBV20-1	16
CSVESAGNTEAFF	TRBJ1-1	TRBV29-1	13
CASSLTGEGVQETQYF	TRBJ2-5	TRBV7-8	16
CSARHGSSATNEQFF	TRBJ2-1	TRBV20-1	15
CASLMDGSTDTQYF	TRBJ2-3	TRBV2	14
CASSIDRGGTYGYTF	TRBJ1-2	TRBV19	15
CAIPETQYF	TRBJ2-5	TRBV24-1	9
CSAIEGEKLFF	TRBJ1-4	TRBV20-1	11
CASSQALGVISGNTIYF	TRBJ1-3	TRBV4-1	17
CASSPTGPDYGYTF	TRBJ1-2	TRBV11-3	14
CASSESDFQVGGELFF	TRBJ2-2	TRBV6-1	16
CASSPGQGGRNYGYTF	TRBJ1-2	TRBV18	16
CSASPGGYEQYF	TRBJ2-7	TRBV20-1	12
CASTPPGPNTEAFF	TRBJ1-1	TRBV6-1	14
CASSQGVGNQETQYF	TRBJ2-5	TRBV4-1	15
CASSHQGAQPQHF	TRBJ1-5	TRBV12-3/TRBV12-4	13
CASSLAPGPRRYEQYF	TRBJ2-7	TRBV7-9	16
CASSSTPTGRTYGYTF	TRBJ1-2	TRBV12-3/TRBV12-4	16
CASSLSDRIYEQYF	TRBJ2-7	TRBV2	14
CASSWTGTSGISSYNEQFF	TRBJ2-1	TRBV7-9	19
CASSLGPGSVTSTDTQYF	TRBJ2-3	TRBV5-1	18
CASTQGYDIQYF	TRBJ2-4	TRBV6-6	12
CASSQGSSATDTQYF	TRBJ2-3	TRBV3-1	15
CASSPPRTGITDTQYF	TRBJ2-3	TRBV18	16
CASSQSSGLSSYEQYF	TRBJ2-7	TRBV4-1	16
CASSLELRAYEQYF	TRBJ2-7	TRBV7-9	14
CASGGQGANTF	TRBJ1-2	TRBV11-2	11
CASSSYRGEETQYF	TRBJ2-5	TRBV7-9	14
CASSLVTSGSAYEQYF	TRBJ2-7	TRBV7-2	16
CASSPSGLAGGYNEQFF	TRBJ2-1	TRBV7-8	17
CAISESGQGASYEQYF	TRBJ2-7	TRBV10-3	16
CASNLQGSTYEQYF	TRBJ2-7	TRBV12-3/TRBV12-4	14